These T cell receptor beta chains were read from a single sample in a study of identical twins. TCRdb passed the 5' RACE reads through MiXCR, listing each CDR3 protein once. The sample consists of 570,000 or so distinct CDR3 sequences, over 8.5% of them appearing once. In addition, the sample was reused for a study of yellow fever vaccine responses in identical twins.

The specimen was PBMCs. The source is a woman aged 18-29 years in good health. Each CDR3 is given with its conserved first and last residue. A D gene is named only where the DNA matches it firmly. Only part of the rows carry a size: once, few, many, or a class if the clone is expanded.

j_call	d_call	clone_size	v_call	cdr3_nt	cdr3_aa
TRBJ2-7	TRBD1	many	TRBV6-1	TGTGCCTCCAAAGTCAGGGGGCCGGTCGAGCAGTACTTC	CASKVRGPVEQYF
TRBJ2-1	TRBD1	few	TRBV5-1	TGCGCCACCGCCAAAAACAGGGGGTTGTACAATGAGCAGTTCTTC	CATAKNRGLYNEQFF
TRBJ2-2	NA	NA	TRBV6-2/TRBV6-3	TGTGCCAGCATTGGATACACCGGGGAGCTGTTTTTT	CASIGYTGELFF
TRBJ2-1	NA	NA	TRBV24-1	TGTGCCACCAGTGGAGGGGGGGGCCCCTCGGGCAATGAGCAGTTCTTC	CATSGGGGPSGNEQFF
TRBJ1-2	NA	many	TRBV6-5	TGTGCCAGCAGGCGGTCTAACTATGGCTACACCTTC	CASRRSNYGYTF
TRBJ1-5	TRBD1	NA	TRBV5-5	TGTGCCAGCAGCTTGGATGGGACAGGGATTAGCAATCAGCCCCAGCATTTT	CASSLDGTGISNQPQHF
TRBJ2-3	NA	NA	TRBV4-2	TGTGCCAGCAGCCAATTCCTAACGGGGCACCCCACAGATACGCAGTATTTT	CASSQFLTGHPTDTQYF
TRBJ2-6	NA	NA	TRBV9	TGTGCCAGCAGCCTAACAACAGGAAATCCCTCTGGGGCCAACGTCCTGACTTTC	CASSLTTGNPSGANVLTF
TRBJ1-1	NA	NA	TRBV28	TGTGCCAGCAGTCCGACCGGGGGGTTGGGGAAAGCTTTCTTT	CASSPTGGLGKAFF
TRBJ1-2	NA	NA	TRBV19	TGTGCCAGTAGTAAGGACAGCAACTATGGCTACACCTTC	CASSKDSNYGYTF
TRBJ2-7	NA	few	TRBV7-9	TGTGCCAGCAGCGCAACAGGTCTATACGAGCAGTACTTC	CASSATGLYEQYF
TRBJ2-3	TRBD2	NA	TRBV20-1	TGCAGTGCTAGTCCCCCGGGAGGGCCGACAGATACGCAGTATTTT	CSASPPGGPTDTQYF
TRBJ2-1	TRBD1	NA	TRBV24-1	TGTGCCACCAGGCCGACAGGGTTCAATGAGCAGTTCTTC	CATRPTGFNEQFF
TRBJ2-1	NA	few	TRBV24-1	TGTGCCACCAGTAGTTGGGGTGAGCAGTTCTTC	CATSSWGEQFF
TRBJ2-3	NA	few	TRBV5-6	TGTGCCAGCAGCTTGGTTCAGGGTAGCACAGATACGCAGTATTTT	CASSLVQGSTDTQYF
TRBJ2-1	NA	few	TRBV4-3	TGCGCCAGCAGCCAAGCAATGGGGCGGGACAATGAGCAGTTCTTC	CASSQAMGRDNEQFF
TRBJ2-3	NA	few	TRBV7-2	TGTGCCAGCAGCTGGGCGGCCCTAGATACGCAGTATTTT	CASSWAALDTQYF
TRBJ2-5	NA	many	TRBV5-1	TGCGCCAGCAGCAAAGACACCTCATTCGGGGAGACCCAGTACTTC	CASSKDTSFGETQYF
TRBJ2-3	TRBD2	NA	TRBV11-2	TGTGCCAGCAGCCCCGGGCCTTGGGGTAGCGGGGAGGCTGTAGATACGCAGTATTTT	CASSPGPWGSGEAVDTQYF
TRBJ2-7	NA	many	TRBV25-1	TGTGCCAGCAGTGAATCTGGGACAAATTACGAGCAGTACTTC	CASSESGTNYEQYF
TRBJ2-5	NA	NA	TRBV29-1	TGCAGCGTTGATAAATGGCAGGGTAATGGTGAGACCCAGTACTTC	CSVDKWQGNGETQYF
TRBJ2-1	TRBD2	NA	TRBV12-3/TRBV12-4	TGTGCCTGCAGTCTGAAAAATCTAGCGGGAGGGAGCTACAATGAGCAGTTCTTC	CACSLKNLAGGSYNEQFF
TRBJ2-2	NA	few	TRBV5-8	TGTGCCAGCAGCCCACCCGGCAGGGGAGGGACCGGGGAGCTGTTTTTT	CASSPPGRGGTGELFF
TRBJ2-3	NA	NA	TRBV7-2	TGTGCCAGCAGCAGTATATACAGCACAGATACGCAGTATTTT	CASSSIYSTDTQYF
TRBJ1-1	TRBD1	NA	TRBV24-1	TGTGCCACCAGTCCTACCGGACAGGGGCACACTGAAGCTTTCTTT	CATSPTGQGHTEAFF
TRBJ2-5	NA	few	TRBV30	TGTGCCTGGAGTTCTGTAAAAGAGACCCAGTACTTC	CAWSSVKETQYF
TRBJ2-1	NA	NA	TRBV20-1	TGCAGTGCCATCTCTAGTAGTGTCTACAATGAGCAGTTCTTC	CSAISSSVYNEQFF
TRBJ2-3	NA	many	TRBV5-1	TGCGCCAGCAGCTTTTCGTCAGATACGCAGTATTTT	CASSFSSDTQYF
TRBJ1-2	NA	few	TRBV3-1	TGTGCCAGCAGTTTTCGGGGTACCGGCTACACCTTC	CASSFRGTGYTF
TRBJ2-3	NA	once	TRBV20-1	TGCAGTGCCCCCTGGCTAGCCAGCACAGATACGCAGTATTTT	CSAPWLASTDTQYF
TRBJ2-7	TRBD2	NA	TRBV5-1	TGCGCCAGCAGCTTGGGGGTTAGCGGGAGGCAAATCTACGAGCAGTACTTC	CASSLGVSGRQIYEQYF
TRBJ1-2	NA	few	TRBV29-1	TGCAGCACTAGGGCCGGGGGGCAGGCCTATGGCTACACCTTC	CSTRAGGQAYGYTF
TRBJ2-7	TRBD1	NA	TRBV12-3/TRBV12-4	TGTGCCAGCAGGGGGACAGGGTCTGGAACGGGGGAGCAGTACTTC	CASRGTGSGTGEQYF
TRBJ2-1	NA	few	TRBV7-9	TGTGCCAGCAGCTCCCCCGACAGTTACAATGAGCAGTTCTTC	CASSSPDSYNEQFF
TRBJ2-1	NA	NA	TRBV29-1	TGCAGCGACCAGTCCGGTCAGGGCTACAATGAGCAGTTCTTC	CSDQSGQGYNEQFF
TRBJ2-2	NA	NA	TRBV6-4	TGTGCCAGCAGTGATGCCCGAACTGGCGAACACACCGGGGAGCTGTTTTTT	CASSDARTGEHTGELFF
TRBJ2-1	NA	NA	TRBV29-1	TGCAGCGTTGGCGTCCCGGACTCCTACAATGAGCAGTTCTTC	CSVGVPDSYNEQFF
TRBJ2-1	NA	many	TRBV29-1	TGCAGCGCTGAGAGTGGGTCGTATGCGCAGTTCTTC	CSAESGSYAQFF
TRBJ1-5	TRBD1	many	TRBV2	TGTGCCAGCACCCCGGGACAGGGGAACCAGCCCCAGCATTTT	CASTPGQGNQPQHF
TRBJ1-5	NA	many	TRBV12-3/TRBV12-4	TGTGCCAGCAGTTTAAGTCGGCAGTTCAATCAGCCCCAGCATTTT	CASSLSRQFNQPQHF
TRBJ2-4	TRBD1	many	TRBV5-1	TGCGCCAGCAGCTTGGAGGGACAGGGGTCCAACATTCAGTACTTC	CASSLEGQGSNIQYF
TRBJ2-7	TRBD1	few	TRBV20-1	TGCAGTGCTGAGGGACAGGACTATTTTGCCTACGAGCAGTACTTC	CSAEGQDYFAYEQYF
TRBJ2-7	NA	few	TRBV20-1	TGCAGTGCTAGAGCTGAGGGCTACGAGCAGTACTTC	CSARAEGYEQYF
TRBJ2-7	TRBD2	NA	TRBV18	TGTGCCAGCTCTCCGGGACTAGCGGGAGAGGTGGGCCTCTACGAGCAGTACTTC	CASSPGLAGEVGLYEQYF
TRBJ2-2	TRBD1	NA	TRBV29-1	TGCAGCGTTGAATTGAACAGGGGCCACACCGGGGAGCTGTTTTTT	CSVELNRGHTGELFF
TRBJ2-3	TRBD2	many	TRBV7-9	TGTGCCAGCAGCGAAGCGGGAGAAAACACAGATACGCAGTATTTT	CASSEAGENTDTQYF
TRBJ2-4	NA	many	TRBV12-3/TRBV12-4	TGTGCCAGCAGTTTATTAACTAGGAAAAACATTCAGTACTTC	CASSLLTRKNIQYF
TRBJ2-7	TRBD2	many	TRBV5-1	TGCGCCAGCAGCTCGGGGGAGGGGATCTACGAGCAGTACTTC	CASSSGEGIYEQYF
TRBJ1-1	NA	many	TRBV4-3	TGCGCCAGCAGCCAAGAAAGGAAGGGGAGGACTGAAGCTTTCTTT	CASSQERKGRTEAFF
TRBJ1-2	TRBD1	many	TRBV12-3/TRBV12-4	TGTGCCAGCAGTTTAGGACAGGGGGCTACCTACACCTTC	CASSLGQGATYTF
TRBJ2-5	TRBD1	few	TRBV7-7	TGTGCTAGCAGCTTAGATGGGACAGGGGAGACCCAGTACTTC	CASSLDGTGETQYF
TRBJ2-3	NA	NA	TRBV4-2	TGTGCCAGCAGCCAAGCGGTCAGGGCAGATACGCAGTATTTT	CASSQAVRADTQYF
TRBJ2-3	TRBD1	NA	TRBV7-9	TGTGCCAGCAGCTTAGCCCGGGACAGACTGAATACGCAGTATTTT	CASSLARDRLNTQYF
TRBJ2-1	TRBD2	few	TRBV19	TGTGCCAGTAGTATGGGCCGGAGGACTAGCGGCAATGAGCAGTTCTTC	CASSMGRRTSGNEQFF
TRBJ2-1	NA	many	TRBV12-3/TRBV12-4	TGTGCCAGCACCATTATTGGGGGGCAGTTCTTC	CASTIIGGQFF